A selection of T cell receptor beta chains follows, all from one sample in a study of graft-versus-host responses after intestinal transplantation. No antigen is known for these receptors. Repertoires were generated with immunoSEQ multiplex PCR, while TCRdb's copy carries only in-frame clones and drops some. The data hold some 140,000 clones, with just over 90% observed a single time. The sample in question was unstimulated CD4+ T cells sorted from spleen or lymph node cells, obtained before intestinal transplant. These receptors were taken from a human donor who received an intestinal transplant. Both conserved end residues are part of each CDR3. D genes are given only for firm matches. Only part of the rows carry a size: once, few, many, or a class if the clone is expanded.

>TRBJ1-2|TRBV5-8|.|.
CASRVGNYGYTF
TGTGCCAGCAGGGTGGGAAACTATGGCTACACCTTC
>TRBJ1-2|TRBV6-1|.|.
CASSEGVYFRGKNYGYTF
TGTGCCAGCAGTGAAGGAGTATATTTCAGGGGAAAGAACTATGGCTACACCTTC
>TRBJ2-7|TRBV2|.|TRBD2
CASSEERGHYEQYF
TGTGCCAGCAGTGAAGAGCGGGGGCACTACGAGCAGTACTTC
>TRBJ1-4|TRBV6-1|once|.
CASRQGHGNEKLFF
TGTGCCAGCAGGCAGGGACACGGTAATGAAAAACTGTTTTTT
>TRBJ2-5|TRBV5-1|.|TRBD2
CASSSGLAGATQYF
TGCGCCAGCAGCTCGGGACTAGCGGGGGCTACCCAGTACTTC
>TRBJ1-2|TRBV6-5|.|.
CASSVGSGKKGYTF
TGTGCCAGCAGTGTGGGATCAGGGAAGAAAGGCTACACCTTC
>TRBJ2-5|TRBV5-1|once|.
CASSLEGRETQYF
TGCGCCAGCAGCTTGGAGGGAAGAGAGACCCAGTACTTC
>TRBJ2-3|TRBV5-3|.|.
CARRYDIRSTDTQYF
TGTGCCAGAAGATACGACATACGGAGCACAGATACGCAGTATTTT
>TRBJ2-7|TRBV7-2|.|.
CASSLSVGYYEQYF
TGTGCCAGCAGCTTATCGGTCGGATACTACGAGCAGTACTTC
>TRBJ2-7|TRBV10-2|.|.
CASSTLTAIHEQYF
TGCGCCAGCAGCACTTTGACAGCAATCCACGAGCAGTACTTC
>TRBJ2-3|TRBV9|.|.
CASSVAPGRGDTQYF
TGTGCCAGCAGCGTAGCTCCGGGGCGCGGAGATACGCAGTATTTT
>TRBJ2-1|TRBV27|.|TRBD2
CASSFGTSIYEQFF
TGTGCCAGCAGTTTTGGGACTAGCATCTATGAGCAGTTCTTC
>TRBJ1-3|TRBV6-5|.|TRBD1
CASRVDRGPGNTIYF
TGTGCCAGCAGAGTCGACAGGGGGCCTGGAAACACCATATATTTT
>TRBJ1-1|TRBV5-4|.|TRBD1
CASSLGGTGGFGTEAFF
TGTGCCAGCAGCTTGGGGGGGACAGGGGGCTTCGGCACTGAAGCTTTCTTT
>TRBJ2-1|TRBV7-9|.|.
CASSLINNEQFF
TGTGCCAGCAGCTTAATCAACAATGAGCAGTTCTTC
>TRBJ2-5|TRBV6-6|.|TRBD2
CASSPTGGGQETQYF
TGTGCCAGCAGTCCCACGGGGGGGGGTCAAGAGACCCAGTACTTC
>TRBJ2-2|TRBV6-6|.|TRBD1
CASTKGQGLAGELFF
TGTGCCAGCACGAAAGGACAGGGACTGGCCGGGGAGCTGTTTTTT
>TRBJ2-7|TRBV7-3|.|TRBD2
CASSLGLAGDYEQYF
TGTGCCAGCAGCTTAGGACTAGCGGGGGACTACGAGCAGTACTTC
>TRBJ2-1|TRBV4-1|.|.
CASSQQMQVPLVGRNEQFF
TGCGCCAGCAGCCAACAAATGCAAGTCCCCTTGGTTGGCCGAAATGAGCAGTTCTTC
>TRBJ2-7|TRBV12-5|once|TRBD1
CASGLRDRGYEQYF
TGTGCTAGTGGTTTGCGGGACAGGGGCTACGAGCAGTACTTC
>TRBJ2-7|TRBV12-5|once|TRBD1
CASGSTLQGAPAYEQYF
TGTGCTAGTGGCTCGACCCTTCAGGGGGCGCCCGCCTACGAGCAGTACTTC
>TRBJ1-2|TRBV18|.|TRBD1
CASSPDRGTRDGYTF
TGTGCCAGCTCACCTGACAGGGGAACAAGGGATGGCTACACCTTC
>TRBJ1-4|TRBV6-5|.|.
CASRHDWGANEKLFF
TGTGCCAGCAGACACGACTGGGGGGCGAATGAAAAACTGTTTTTT
>TRBJ2-5|TRBV27|.|.
CASSLAGMGQETQYF
TGTGCCAGCAGTTTAGCGGGAATGGGCCAAGAGACCCAGTACTTC
>TRBJ2-6|TRBV30|few|.
CAWTSGANVLTF
TGTGCCTGGACTTCTGGGGCCAACGTCCTGACTTTC
>TRBJ2-7|TRBV6-1|.|.
CASSKRGSVYEQYF
TGTGCCAGCAGTAAGCGAGGGAGTGTGTACGAGCAGTACTTC
>TRBJ2-3|TRBV7-3|.|TRBD2
CASSLTAGTSGAFTDTQYF
TGTGCCAGCAGCTTAACAGCCGGGACTAGCGGGGCCTTCACAGATACGCAGTATTTT